This T cell receptor beta chain is from a study of shared clonotypes between healthy human individuals. This clone was counted once. In germline, CDR1 is MGHRA, CDR2 YSYEKL. V gave up 0 bases and J gave up 6 bases, with 10 bases separating them. This CDR3 is built from 14 residues. Data came from immunoSEQ multiplex PCR; TCRdb stores just in-frame clones and leaves some out. The sample yields millions of clones, more than 90% seen once. The chain joins TRBV4-1 to TRBJ2-3; no reliable D call. The sequence derives from a man aged 18 to 30 in good health. Sequencing was done on a sample of naive CD4+ T cells sorted from blood. Subset defined: CD45RA+ positively selected. CDR3 in amino acids: CASSQEGPADTQYF. CDR3 in DNA: TGCGCCAGCAGCCAAGAGGGTCCTGCCGATACGCAGTATTTT.